A single sample gave rise to the 12 T cell receptor beta chains below, sequenced in a study of cytomegalovirus exposure and HLA in healthy donors. The PCR used 60 Vbeta and 13 Jbeta primers. Clones were sequenced by immunoSEQ multiplex PCR, and TCRdb holds only the in-frame ones, with some missing. The table includes around 150,000 clones, roughly two thirds detected once. Material for sequencing was PBMCs. These TCRs come from a woman in her thirties in good health and CMV-seronegative.

This chain links TRBV7-8 with TRBJ2-2; D is ambiguous. CDR1 SGHVS and CDR2 FQNEAQ come from the germline V gene. This CDR3 is 14 amino acids long. Deletions cut 1 base from V and 6 bases from J, with 9 bases between. The CDR3 loop reads CASSLEFPAGELFF. The DNA for the CDR3 is TGTGCCAGCAGCTTAGAGTTTCCAGCCGGGGAGCTGTTTTTT.

V usage is TRBV29-1 and J usage is TRBJ1-2, with D possibly TRBD1 on 6 matching bases. V was cut by 4 bases and J by 4 bases, with 19 bases left in between. The CDR3 runs 15 residues. CDR1 SQVTM and CDR2 ANQGSEA come from the germline V gene. CDR3 in amino acids: CSVVHRVGLAYGYTF. CDR3 coding DNA: TGCAGCGTTGTACACAGGGTGGGGTTAGCCTATGGCTACACCTTC.

V gene TRBV10-3 combines with J gene TRBJ2-7; 11 nucleotides align to TRBD2. Per germline, CDR1 ENHRY and CDR2 SYGVKD. CDR3 size: 17 residues. J was trimmed by 6 bases and V by 7 bases; bases with no gene match: 17. The CDR3 DNA sequence: TGTGCCATCAAATCGGTAGCGGGAGGGTCCCGGTCAGCCGAGCAGTACTTC. It translates to CAIKSVAGGSRSAEQYF.

This clone appeared a single time. The chain recombines TRBV28 with TRBJ1-1; 7 positions match TRBD1. The CDR3 contains 15 residues. Trimming cost V 7 bases and J 0 bases; bases outside gene matches: 8. Germline values: CDR1 MDHEN, CDR2 SYDVKM. The CDR3 sequence: CASKQITGVNTEAFF. CDR3 bases: TGTGCCAGCAAACAAATAACAGGGGTGAACACTGAAGCTTTCTTT.

This chain uses TRBV11-2 with TRBJ2-7; the D gene is possibly TRBD2 (5 bases). There are 15 residues in the CDR3. Germline-derived CDR1 and CDR2 are SGHAT and FQNNGV. V lost 6 bases to trimming and J lost 4 bases, with 19 bases between them. The CDR3: CASRGWRRRQYEQYF. The CDR3 bases are TGTGCCAGCAGGGGTTGGAGGAGACGGCAGTACGAGCAGTACTTC.

V usage is TRBV11-3 and J usage is TRBJ2-1; 10 nucleotides align to TRBD1. Germline assignment: CDR1 SGHNT and CDR2 YENEEA. CDR3 size: 17 residues. The V gene end was trimmed by 5 bases and the J gene end by 0 bases; junction bases not matched to a gene: 7. In DNA, the CDR3 is TGTGCCAGCAGCACCGGGACAGGGGCCCGCTCCTACAATGAGCAGTTCTTC. Its protein product is CASSTGTGARSYNEQFF.

The J gene is TRBJ1-1, the V gene TRBV5-1; D perhaps matches TRBD1 (5 bases). The V end was cut by 5 bases, the J end by 2 bases, with 10 bases between. The CDR3 sequence is 13 residues long. Germline V gene data show CDR1 as SGHRS and CDR2 as YFSETQ. CDR3 region: CASRWGENTEAFF. The CDR3, as DNA: TGCGCCAGCAGATGGGGGGAAAACACTGAAGCTTTCTTT.

The chain employs TRBV19 and TRBJ2-2, with TRBD1 identical over 10 bases. Germline V CDR1 and CDR2: LNHDA, SQIVND (reference sequence). J was trimmed by 7 bases and V by 9 bases; bases with no gene match: 5. The CDR3 extends over 13 amino acids. The CDR3 sequence: CASSRTGGGELFF. CDR3 nucleotides: TGTGCCAGCTCAAGGACAGGGGGCGGGGAGCTGTTTTTT.

As regards this clone: The germline gene is not matched at one end of the junction; a read error may be the cause. The chain employs TRBV7-9 and TRBJ1-1, with a weak D call TRBD1 (6 bases). Germline CDR1 and CDR2: SEHNR and FQNEAQ (reference sequence). This CDR3 region has 13 residues. CDR3 in DNA: TGTTCCAGCAGTGCCGGGGGGCTGACTGAAGCTTTCTTT. Amino acids: CSSSAGGLTEAFF.

The chain employs TRBV4-2 and TRBJ2-7, with D possibly being TRBD2 (6 bases). Between the trimmed V and J ends, which lost 2 bases and 0 bases, there was a span of 11 bases. CDR1 is LGHNA, CDR2 YNFKEQ, per germline. The CDR3 runs 15 residues. The CDR3 DNA follows: TGTGCCAGCAGCCAATCCGGGAGTAGCTCCTACGAGCAGTACTTC. Residues: CASSQSGSSSYEQYF.

This clone was observed a few times. The chain combines TRBV7-6 with TRBJ1-5, with D possibly being TRBD1 (6 bases). CDR3 length equals 16 residues. CDR1 and CDR2 from the germline V gene are SGHVS and FNYEAQ. The ends were cut back, 5 bases at V and 1 base at J, with 15 bases in the middle. CDR3 in amino acids: CASSVGRGWSNQPQHF. The CDR3 DNA reads as TGTGCCAGCAGCGTAGGCAGGGGATGGAGCAATCAGCCCCAGCATTTT.

V is TRBV7-2 and J is TRBJ2-7; D unresolved. Germline lookup yields CDR1 SGHTA and CDR2 FQGNSA. Trimming took 1 base from V and 5 from J, leaving 6 bases between them. This CDR3 is built from 12 residues. This CDR3 reads CASSLDYHEQYF. In nucleotides, the CDR3 is TGTGCCAGCAGCTTAGACTACCACGAGCAGTACTTC.